Below are 29 T cell receptor beta chains sequenced from a single sample in a study of T cell responses to AZD1222 COVID-19 vaccine. This table comes from immunoSEQ multiplex PCR, and its TCRdb copy is limited to in-frame clones, with some not included. Of roughly 130,000 clones in the sample, more than 70% were seen once. The sequencing here drew on peripheral blood, taken on day 0 of AZD1222 vaccination. These receptors all come from an adult in good health.

A word on this clone: Within the sample, other DNA sequences also encode this same CDR3. V gene TRBV5-4 combines with J gene TRBJ2-5, with D hard to call. The CDR3 length is 15 residues. V gave up 0 bases and J gave up 2 bases, with 11 bases separating them. Germline CDR1 is SGHNT and CDR2 is YYREEE (reference sequence). CDR3 coding DNA: TGTGCCAGCAGCTTGGCTGGCAGAGGACAAGAGACCCAGTACTTC. Amino acid sequence: CASSLAGRGQETQYF.

The chain joins TRBV3-1 (or the pseudogene TRBV3-2) to TRBJ2-7; 10 nucleotides line up with TRBD1. From germline, CDR1 is LGHDT and CDR2 YNNKEL (reference sequence). V lost 1 base to trimming and J lost 9 bases; unmatched junction nucleotides: 9. The CDR3 runs to 15 residues. CDR3 amino acids: CASSQGGQGTRAQYF. CDR3 bases: TGTGCCAGCAGCCAAGGGGGACAGGGGACTCGGGCGCAGTACTTC.

J is TRBJ1-2 and V is TRBV5-1, with D perhaps TRBD1 (5 bases). Trimming removed 0 bases from V and 4 bases from J, with 16 bases in between. The CDR3 runs to 16 residues. CDR1 is SGHRS and CDR2 is YFSETQ in the germline V gene. CDR3 nucleotides: TGCGCCAGCAGCTTGGATTCGGGACGAAAGGGCTATGGCTACACCTTC. Its protein is CASSLDSGRKGYGYTF.

V and J are TRBV5-1 and TRBJ2-3; 14 bases align to TRBD2. Germline assignment: CDR1 SGHRS and CDR2 YFSETQ. This CDR3 spans 20 amino acids. The trim removed 3 bases at V and 1 base at J, leaving 13 bases unmatched. The CDR3 nucleotides are TGCGCCAGCAGCTCCTCCGGGACTAGCGGGAGATTTGTGGGCACAGATACGCAGTATTTT. As protein: CASSSSGTSGRFVGTDTQYF.

The rearrangement joins TRBV12-3 or TRBV12-4 to TRBJ1-4, with 8 bases fitting TRBD1. The CDR3 sequence is 13 residues long. V dropped 5 bases and J dropped 6; count of bases not matched to a gene: 2. CDR3 sequence (DNA): TGTGCCAGCAGTCCGACAGGGGATGAAAAACTGTTTTTT. Translated, it gives CASSPTGDEKLFF.

This clone appeared a few times. This rearrangement joins TRBV28 to TRBJ1-6; a possible D gene is TRBD1 (5 bases). V lost 8 bases, J lost 7 bases, and 9 bases lay in between. The germline gives CDR1 MDHEN, CDR2 SYDVKM. The CDR3 runs to 12 residues. The CDR3 DNA sequence: TGTGCCAGCTGGGACTCAAATTCACCCCTCCACTTT. Protein sequence: CASWDSNSPLHF.

J is TRBJ2-2 and V is TRBV19; possibly TRBD1 or TRBD2 for D (5 bases each). CDR3 size: 16 residues. Trimming shortened V by 3 bases and J by 1 base, and 12 bases separated the two germline ends. CDR1 LNHDA and CDR2 SQIVND come from the germline V gene (reference sequence). The CDR3 nucleotides are TGTGCCAGTAGTATTACCAGGGCGGGGAACACCGGGGAGCTGTTTTTT. Translated, it gives CASSITRAGNTGELFF.

V usage is TRBV10-2 and J usage is TRBJ2-2; D is undetermined. Germline assignment: CDR1 WSHSY and CDR2 SAAADI. The CDR3 runs to 13 residues. Trimming took 6 bases from V and 4 from J, leaving 9 bases between them. The CDR3 sequence is CASRAFGTGELFF. CDR3 in DNA: TGCGCCAGCAGGGCTTTTGGCACCGGGGAGCTGTTTTTT.

The chain is built from TRBV7-6 and TRBJ2-2, with D perhaps TRBD1 or TRBD2 (7 bases each). The V end lost 2 bases, the J end lost 4 bases, and 11 bases lay between the germline ends. CDR1 is SGHVS and CDR2 is FNYEAQ in the germline V gene. The CDR3 extends over 15 amino acids. CDR3 protein: CASSLTGEGTGELFF. The CDR3 DNA reads as TGTGCCAGCAGCTTAACAGGGGAGGGCACCGGGGAGCTGTTTTTT. Combining the CDR3 with reference TRBV7-6 and TRBJ2-2 gives the whole variable domain GAGVSQSPRYKVTKRGQDVALRCDPISGHVSLYWYRQALGQGPEFLTYFNYEAQQDKSGLPNDRFSAERPEGSISTLTIQRTEQRDSAMYRCASSLTGEGTGELFFGEGSRLTVL.

Note on this clone: Other DNA sequences from this sample encode an identical CDR3 as well. The V and J genes are TRBV28 and TRBJ2-5; D unclear. Between the trimmed V and J ends, which lost 6 bases and 5 bases, there was a span of 4 bases. This CDR3 is 10 amino acids long. Germline CDR1 is MDHEN and CDR2 is SYDVKM. The CDR3 DNA reads TGTGCCAGCAGGAGGGAGACCCAGTACTTC. Translated: CASRRETQYF.

This clone was counted once. The V call is TRBV5-1, the J call TRBJ2-3; perhaps TRBD2 as D (7 bases). The V and J ends lost 0 bases and 6 bases respectively, with 14 bases between them. CDR1 SGHRS and CDR2 YFSETQ come from the germline V gene. This CDR3 comprises 15 residues. The CDR3 loop reads CASSLGRGASDTQYF. The CDR3, as DNA: TGCGCCAGCAGCTTGGGACGGGGGGCTTCGGATACGCAGTATTTT.

This clone has only a few counts. This chain connects TRBV5-1 to TRBJ2-3, with D uncertain. This CDR3 region has 14 residues. The germline CDR1 and CDR2 sequences are SGHRS and YFSETQ. The V and J ends lost 0 bases and 0 bases respectively, with 5 bases between them. CDR3 DNA sequence: TGCGCCAGCAGCTTGGAGTATAGCACAGATACGCAGTATTTT. Translating gives CASSLEYSTDTQYF.

This chain links TRBV10-3 with TRBJ1-2; tentatively, D is TRBD1 (5 bases). Germline V gene data show CDR1 as ENHRY and CDR2 as SYGVKD. V lost 0 bases and J lost 1, with 12 bases in between. The CDR3 covers 16 residues. CDR3 amino acids: CAISESWQGDNYGYTF. The CDR3 coding sequence is TGTGCCATCAGTGAGTCCTGGCAGGGTGATAACTATGGCTACACCTTC.

V usage is TRBV10-3 and J usage is TRBJ1-3, with D possibly matching TRBD1 (6 bases). This CDR3 spans 14 amino acids. Germline CDR1 and CDR2: ENHRY and SYGVKD. The germline V and J ends were trimmed by 10 bases and 7 bases, with 20 bases remaining between them. The CDR3 sequence is CATINGTRRNTIYF. The DNA of the CDR3 is TGTGCCACCATAAATGGGACACGCAGGAACACCATATATTTT.

This clone occurred once. The V and J genes are TRBV5-1 and TRBJ1-1; D unresolved. This CDR3 region has 14 residues. CDR1 and CDR2 from the germline V gene are SGHRS and YFSETQ. Deletions cut 1 base from V and 8 bases from J, with 15 bases between. The CDR3 region is CASSLSTRRVEAFF. In DNA, the CDR3 is TGCGCCAGCAGCTTGTCCACAAGGCGGGTAGAAGCTTTCTTT.

The rearrangement links TRBV18 to TRBJ2-7; 7 bases are shared with TRBD2. The germline V gene has CDR1 KGHSH and CDR2 LQKENI. The CDR3 has 16 amino acids. Trimming at V came to 0 bases and at J to 5 bases, leaving 10 bases not matched to a gene. The DNA of the CDR3 is TGTGCCAGCTCACCACCCACTGGGGGGGGTGGGAACGAGCAGTACTTC. It specifies CASSPPTGGGGNEQYF. The full variable domain, its missing parts supplied by reference TRBV18 and TRBJ2-7, is NAGVMQNPRHLVRRRGQEARLRCSPMKGHSHVYWYRQLPEEGLKFMVYLQKENIIDESGMPKERFSAEFPKEGPSILRIQQVVRGDSAAYFCASSPPTGGGGNEQYFGPGTRLTVT.

The chain is built from TRBV18 and TRBJ1-2; D might be TRBD1 (5 bases). Trimming took 4 bases from V and 6 from J, leaving 15 bases between them. The CDR3 sequence is 14 residues long. Germline loops: CDR1 KGHSH, CDR2 LQKENI. The CDR3 reads CASSLNRDGHGYTF. The CDR3 coding sequence is TGTGCCAGCTCACTAAACCGGGACGGACATGGCTACACCTTC.

This chain connects TRBV10-3 to TRBJ1-2, with 8 bases that match TRBD1. Trimming cost V 10 bases and J 5 bases; bases outside gene matches: 9. The CDR3 has 13 residues. Per the germline V gene, CDR1 is ENHRY and CDR2 is SYGVKD. The CDR3 nucleotides are TGTGCCAGTACAGGGGGTCCGAGGTATGGCTACACCTTC. It specifies CASTGGPRYGYTF.

This chain connects TRBV7-2 to TRBJ2-7; D ambiguous. CDR3 length: 14 amino acids. V shed 0 bases and J shed 0 bases, with 6 bases lying between them. Per the germline V gene, CDR1 is SGHTA and CDR2 is FQGNSA. Written as DNA, the CDR3 is TGTGCCAGCAGCTTAGCGCACGGCTCCTACGAGCAGTACTTC. The encoded protein is CASSLAHGSYEQYF.

V gene TRBV24-1 combines with J gene TRBJ2-3, with TRBD2 identical over 13 bases. Trimming cost V 5 bases and J 1 base; bases outside gene matches: 2. CDR1 is KGHDR, CDR2 SFDVKD, per germline. This CDR3 has 16 residues. CDR3 loop: CATSGGLAGGTDTQYF. In nucleotides, the CDR3 is TGTGCCACCAGTGGAGGACTAGCGGGAGGCACAGATACGCAGTATTTT.

This clone appeared a single time. The chain joins TRBV9 to TRBJ1-3; a weak D match, TRBD1 (5 bases). The V gene lost 4 bases and the J gene lost 0 bases, with 11 bases spanning the gap. Germline values: CDR1 SGDLS, CDR2 YYNGEE. There are 15 residues in the CDR3. CDR3 sequence (DNA): TGTGCCAGCAGCCCACAGGAGCTCTCTGGAAACACCATATATTTT. Amino acid sequence: CASSPQELSGNTIYF.

The chain carries TRBV5-1 and TRBJ2-5, with 13 bases fitting TRBD2. V shed 4 bases, J shed 3 bases, and the junction held 3 bases outside the gene matches. This CDR3 is built from 15 residues. Per germline, CDR1 SGHRS and CDR2 YFSETQ. CDR3 residues: CASSPGLAGEETQYF. The CDR3 nucleotides read TGCGCCAGCAGCCCCGGACTAGCGGGGGAAGAGACCCAGTACTTC.

The V and J genes are TRBV4-1 and TRBJ1-1; perhaps TRBD1 as D (6 bases). Per the germline V gene, CDR1 is MGHRA and CDR2 is YSYEKL. The CDR3 has 17 residues. Trimming left V 0 bases short and J 1 base short, with 15 bases between. CDR3 nucleotides: TGCGCCAGCAGCCAAGAACCCCGGACAGTTGGGAACACTGAAGCTTTCTTT. Its translation: CASSQEPRTVGNTEAFF.

This sequence joins TRBV7-8 and TRBJ2-4; D is perhaps TRBD2 (7 bases). V dropped 0 bases and J dropped 3 bases, with 18 bases sitting between them. The CDR3 is 18 amino acids. The germline V gene has CDR1 SGHVS and CDR2 FQNEAQ. The CDR3 loop is CASSLAFGGGKGKNIQYF. The CDR3 DNA is TGTGCCAGCAGCTTAGCTTTTGGCGGGGGCAAGGGCAAAAACATTCAGTACTTC.

The rearrangement joins TRBV29-1 to TRBJ2-4, with a tentative D call TRBD1 (5 bases). The germline V and J ends were trimmed by 7 bases and 6 bases, with 19 bases remaining between them. The CDR3 is 14 residues long. Germline assignment: CDR1 SQVTM and CDR2 ANQGSEA. The CDR3 DNA follows: TGCAGCGCAGTGAGTGGACATGTAGGAAACATTCAGTACTTC. This translates into CSAVSGHVGNIQYF.

For this clone: The sample holds other DNA sequences that translate to the same CDR3. The chain combines TRBV9 with TRBJ1-5, with no clear D. From germline, CDR1 is SGDLS and CDR2 YYNGEE. Trimming pared 0 bases from V and 5 bases from J, leaving 6 bases between. The CDR3 covers 13 residues. In DNA form, the CDR3 reads TGTGCCAGCAGCGTAGGATTGGATCAGCCCCAGCATTTT. Its translation is CASSVGLDQPQHF.

The gene calls are TRBV7-9 and TRBJ1-4, with 8 bases identical to TRBD1. The CDR3 is made up of 19 amino acids. CDR1 is SEHNR and CDR2 is FQNEAQ in the germline V gene (reference sequence). J gave up 2 bases and V 2 bases, and 13 bases lay outside the gene matches. In DNA, the CDR3 is TGTGCCAGCAGCTTATTCCAGGGGGCGTTGGGTTCGACTAATGAAAAACTGTTTTTT. It translates to CASSLFQGALGSTNEKLFF.

There are a few counts of this clone. The rearrangement links TRBV30 to TRBJ1-2; no definite D call. The V gene's germline CDR1 is GTSNPN and CDR2 SVGIG (reference sequence). The V gene lost 4 bases and the J gene lost 4 bases, with 16 bases spanning the gap. The CDR3 is 14 amino acids. CDR3 DNA: TGTGCCTGGACCCGTTTTTCACGCGGCTATGGCTACACCTTC. It translates to CAWTRFSRGYGYTF.

Remarks on this clone: Other nucleotide sequences in the sample specify the same CDR3. The CDR3 nucleotides are TGCGCCAGCAGCCATTCCGGGACGGGAGAGTACGAGCAGTACTTC. Translation: CASSHSGTGEYEQYF. The chain has TRBV4-3 and TRBJ2-7; D might be TRBD2 (6 bases). The CDR3 consists of 15 residues. Per the germline V gene, CDR1 is LGHNA and CDR2 is YSLEER. V lost 3 bases and J lost 4, with 16 bases in between.